This TCR beta chain was retrieved from a study of blood T cells in healthy people across ages. The use of a sample-barcoded 5' primer and a J-beta primer mix characterized a second PCR of about 7 to 12 cycles. One entry per CDR3 protein, called by TCRdb with MiXCR from the 5' RACE reads. The sample lists around 1,900,000 distinct CDR3 sequences, 35% to 50% seen once, with 23% in the top ten. This CDR3 region has 15 residues. Trimming took off 7 bases at V and 4 bases at J, with 17 bases between the two ends. Germline CDR1 reads KGHDR; CDR2 reads SFDVKD. The chain is built from TRBV24-1 and TRBJ2-3, with D tentatively TRBD1 or TRBD2 (6 bases each). The clonotype originates from a human donor in good health. The specimen was blood. The CDR3 DNA reads TGTGCCACCAGCTCGAAGGGACGGGGGCCAGATACGCAGTATTTT. It codes for CATSSKGRGPDTQYF.